This T cell receptor beta chain was recovered during a study of T cell clonality in common variable immunodeficiency (dated by TCRdb to between 2014 and 2016). Overall results and qualifications from the work: Compared with healthy controls, CVID subjects showed increased TCRbeta clonality (t-test p = 0.018), a feature most characteristic of about a third of subjects. It was noted by the authors that sequencing of the repertoires of T cell subpopulations would be needed to clarify the cause of the increased clonality in CVID. Fewer deletions and N-nucleotide insertions were reportedly observed in CVID TCRbeta sequences, and highly modified clones with 13 or more V deletions were reportedly absent from CVID TCRbeta sequences. Patient heterogeneity within the CVID cohort put limits on correlating repertoire features with clinical complications. Even though DNA input was the same, control samples had an average of roughly 76,000 unique sequences each, compared with some 32,000 in CVID samples. Fewer TCRbeta clones were shared among CVID subjects than among healthy controls (p < 0.0001).

This clone was detected ten times or more. The specificity of this receptor is unknown. The read terminates 3 residues before the CDR3 end, so the remaining end is supplied by the germline J gene. V sheds 2 bases and J sheds 4 bases, leaving 11 bases between their ends. Inclusive of the bounding cysteine and phenylalanine, the CDR3 is 14 residues long. The DNA has 33 bases, all within the CDR3, and is read from base 1. Based on the germline V gene (reference sequence), the CDR1 and CDR2 sequences are GTSNPN and SVGIG. Most of the CVID patients and most of the healthy controls were of Caucasian heritage. From each donor, about 4.5 to 8.5 ml of heparinized peripheral whole blood was collected. Genomic DNA from adults with common variable immune deficiency (CVID) and from healthy adult controls was used for sequencing of TCRbeta CDR3 repertoires. The control group comprised 22 healthy adult volunteers, around 12 female and 10 or so male, aged about 23 to 75 years with a mean age of approximately 30. Diluted blood was density-centrifuged over Hypaque 1077 or Ficoll-Paque to isolate peripheral blood mononuclear cells. Genomic DNA was extracted from unsorted mononuclear cells by Qiagen column purification or by a centrifugation-based method.

CVID samples and control samples contributed equivalent amounts of genomic DNA as sequencing input. For every sample, a 60 bp segment covering the rearranged TCRbeta CDR3 region was amplified and then sequenced. The immunoSEQ assay, a bias-corrected multiplex PCR with high-throughput sequencing, was employed for TCRbeta amplification. On the study's bioinformatics: Every unique nucleotide sequence counted as a clone and was annotated with V, D and J genes, copy number and frequency. Sequences were labeled productive if in frame, and non-productive if out of frame or containing stop codons. As previously described, clonality was computed from Shannon's entropy. Mean CDR3 Kyte-Doolittle hydropathy was derived from the predicted amino acid sequences of productive clones. Hierarchical clustering of scaled V gene usage was performed with the R hclust function using Manhattan distance and complete linkage. Sharing of clones by CDR3 amino acid sequence was evaluated through resampling of 12 repertoires per group over 100 rounds. The repertoires were searched for 70 published EBV-specific TCRbeta sequences and 200 to 300 published CMV-specific TCRbeta sequences. A couple of CVID samples that yielded fewer than 10,000 sequences were excluded from the analysis, so approximately 38 CVID repertoires were retained. TCRdb holds this immuneACCESS table with in-frame rearrangements only. Some clones are missing; in checked studies, unresolved V genes explain under half, and the rest has no known cause. Clone size and V and J calls were adopted from that table, with D and trimming inferred from the DNA. This sample has roughly 42,000 clones in the table, none counted a single time. In total, the top ten clones hold about 2.2% of the sample.

Recombination joined TRBV30 with TRBJ2-2; a tentative D match to TRBD2 spans 5 bases. The receptor was derived from a person aged 18 to 70 in good health. The material sequenced was peripheral blood mononuclear cells. CDR3 protein: CAWSLGLTTGELFF. The CDR3 bases that were read are TGTGCCTGGAGTTTAGGACTTACCACCGGGGAG.